This TCR beta chain emerged from a study of cytomegalovirus exposure and HLA in healthy donors. Looking at the study overall: Roughly 85 million unique TCRs from HLA-typed donors made up an early data release. Of the donors genotyped, approximately 410 in all, around 76% fell in the Caucasian-associated ancestry cluster.

The length of the CDR3 is 16 residues. The ends were cut back, 3 bases at V and 1 base at J, with 12 bases in the middle. Germline V gene data show CDR1 as LNHNV and CDR2 as YYDKDF (reference sequence). The PCR was carried out with 60 Vbeta primers and 13 Jbeta primers. Profiled with immunoSEQ multiplex PCR; TCRdb holds only in-frame clones, not every one. The sample contains 150,000 to 200,000 clones, roughly 77% of which appear only once. Study results and caveats: Later examination showed HLA-associated TCR beta chains had greater clonal expansion than equally common others. With later analysis, a missense DCLRE1C variant became linked to TCR beta V- and J-gene trimming.

The sample holds one count of this clone. Its specificity is not known. What was sequenced was PBMCs. The chain recombines TRBV15 with TRBJ1-4; D may be TRBD1 (5 bases). The sequence derives from a woman between 45 and 60 years old in good health and CMV-seronegative. The CDR3 DNA follows: TGTGCCACCAGCAGCCTCCAGGGACTAACTAATGAAAAACTGTTTTTT. It translates to CATSSLQGLTNEKLFF.